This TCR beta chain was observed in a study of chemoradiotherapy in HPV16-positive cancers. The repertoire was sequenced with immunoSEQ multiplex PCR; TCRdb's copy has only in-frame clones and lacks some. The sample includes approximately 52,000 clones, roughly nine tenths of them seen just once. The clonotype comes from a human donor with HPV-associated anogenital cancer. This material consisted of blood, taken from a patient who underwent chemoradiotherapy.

The CDR3 sequence: CASRKALGTEAFF. Written as DNA, the CDR3 is TGTGCCAGTAGGAAGGCCTTGGGCACTGAAGCTTTCTTT. This chain links TRBV19 with TRBJ1-1; D is undetermined. Germline CDR1 and CDR2: LNHDA and SQIVND (reference sequence). V was cut by 6 bases and J by 4 bases, with 12 bases left in between. The CDR3 consists of 13 residues.